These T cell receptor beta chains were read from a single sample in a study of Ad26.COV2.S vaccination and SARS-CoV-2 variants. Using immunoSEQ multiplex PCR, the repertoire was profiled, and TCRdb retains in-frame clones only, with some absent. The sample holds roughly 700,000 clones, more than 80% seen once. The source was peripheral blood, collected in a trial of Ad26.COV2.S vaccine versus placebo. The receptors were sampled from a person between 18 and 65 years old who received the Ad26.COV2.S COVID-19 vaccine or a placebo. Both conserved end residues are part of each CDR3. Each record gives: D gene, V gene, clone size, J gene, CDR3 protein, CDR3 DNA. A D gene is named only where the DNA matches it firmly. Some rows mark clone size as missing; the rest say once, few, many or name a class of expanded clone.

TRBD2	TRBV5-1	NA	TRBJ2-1	CASSLIGGGYNEQFF	TGCGCCAGCAGCTTGATCGGCGGGGGGTACAATGAGCAGTTCTTC
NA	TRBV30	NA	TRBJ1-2	CAWSAVKGANYGYTF	TGTGCCTGGAGTGCAGTTAAGGGGGCTAACTATGGCTACACCTTC
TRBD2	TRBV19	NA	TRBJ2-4	CASSNPGLARNIQYF	TGTGCCAGTAGCAACCCGGGACTAGCTAGAAACATTCAGTACTTC
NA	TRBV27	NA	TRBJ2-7	CASSPLTVYEQYF	TGTGCCAGCAGCCCATTGACAGTCTACGAGCAGTACTTC
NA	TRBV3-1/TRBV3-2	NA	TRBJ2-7	CASSRDGSRVEQYF	TGTGCCAGCAGCCGCGACGGGTCTAGGGTCGAGCAGTACTTC
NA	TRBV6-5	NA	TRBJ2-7	CASSYSEKGTYEQYF	TGTGCCAGCAGTTACTCGGAGAAGGGCACCTACGAGCAGTACTTC
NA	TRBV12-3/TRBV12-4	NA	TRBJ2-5	CASSLQRPETQYF	TGTGCCAGCAGTTTACAGCGACCAGAGACCCAGTACTTC
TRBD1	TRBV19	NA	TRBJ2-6	CASSMTGGPGANVLTF	TGTGCCAGTAGTATGACAGGGGGCCCTGGGGCCAACGTCCTGACTTTC
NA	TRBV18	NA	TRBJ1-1	CASSEARGRSEAFF	TGTGCCAGCTCCGAGGCCCGAGGGAGGTCTGAAGCTTTCTTT
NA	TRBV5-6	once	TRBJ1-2	CASSLDRVYGYTF	TGTGCCAGCAGCTTGGACAGAGTCTATGGCTACACCTTC
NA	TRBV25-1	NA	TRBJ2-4	CATSKGGIGGIQYF	TGTGCCACCTCAAAAGGAGGGATCGGGGGCATTCAGTACTTC
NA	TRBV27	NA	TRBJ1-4	CASSFRVNEKLFF	TGTGCCAGCAGTTTCAGGGTAAATGAAAAACTGTTTTTT
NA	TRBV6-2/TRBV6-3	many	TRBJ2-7	CASSPRTDSSYEQYF	TGTGCCAGCAGCCCTCGGACGGATAGCTCCTACGAGCAGTACTTC
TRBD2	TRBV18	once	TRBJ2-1	CASSPPWREGRDEQFF	TGTGCCAGCTCACCACCCTGGCGGGAGGGCCGGGATGAGCAGTTCTTC
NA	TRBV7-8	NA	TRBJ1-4	CASAGDATNEKLFF	TGTGCCAGCGCAGGCGATGCAACTAATGAAAAACTGTTTTTT
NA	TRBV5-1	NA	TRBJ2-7	CASSLGWTSSYEQYF	TGCGCCAGCAGCTTGGGTTGGACTTCCTCCTACGAGCAGTACTTC
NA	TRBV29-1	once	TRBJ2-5	CSVSNSQETQYF	TGCAGCGTTAGTAACAGCCAAGAGACCCAGTACTTC
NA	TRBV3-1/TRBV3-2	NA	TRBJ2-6	CASSHSPSPSGANVLTF	TGTGCCAGCAGCCACTCCCCGTCCCCCTCTGGGGCCAACGTCCTGACTTTC
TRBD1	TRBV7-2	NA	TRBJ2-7	CASSLRQGAFYEQYF	TGTGCCAGCAGTCTACGACAGGGGGCTTTTTACGAGCAGTACTTC
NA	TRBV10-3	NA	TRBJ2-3	CAISESLYTQYF	TGTGCCATCAGTGAGTCATTGTACACGCAGTATTTT
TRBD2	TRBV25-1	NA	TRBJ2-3	CASSDPLAGEGDTQYF	TGTGCCAGCAGTGACCCCCTAGCGGGGGAAGGAGATACGCAGTATTTT
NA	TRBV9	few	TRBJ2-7	CASSVEDSPYEQYF	TGTGCCAGCAGCGTAGAGGACAGCCCCTACGAGCAGTACTTC
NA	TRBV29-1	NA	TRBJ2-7	CSVVGSSYEQYF	TGCAGCGTTGTTGGGTCCTCCTACGAGCAGTACTTC
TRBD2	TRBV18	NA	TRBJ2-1	CASSPNAGGSYNEQFF	TGTGCCAGCTCACCAAACGCGGGAGGCTCCTACAATGAGCAGTTCTTC
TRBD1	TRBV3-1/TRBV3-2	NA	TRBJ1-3	CASSHGQTGPRNTIYF	TGTGCCAGCAGCCACGGCCAGACAGGGCCTAGGAACACCATATATTTT
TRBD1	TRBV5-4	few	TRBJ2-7	CASSTGQGLPYEQYF	TGTGCCAGCAGCACGGGACAGGGGCTCCCCTACGAGCAGTACTTC
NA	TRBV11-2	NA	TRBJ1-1	CASSFSDTEAFF	TGTGCCAGCAGCTTTTCGGACACTGAAGCTTTCTTT
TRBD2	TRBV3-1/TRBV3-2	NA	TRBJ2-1	CASSRGSGTDPLNEQFF	TGTGCCAGCAGCCGGGGTAGCGGGACTGACCCTTTAAATGAGCAGTTCTTC
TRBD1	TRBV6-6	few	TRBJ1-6	CASSLQGEGKSPLHF	TGTGCCAGCAGTTTACAGGGGGAAGGAAAATCACCCCTCCACTTT
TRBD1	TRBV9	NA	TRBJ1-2	CASSARDRPHYGYTF	TGTGCCAGCAGCGCCCGGGACAGGCCTCACTATGGCTACACCTTC
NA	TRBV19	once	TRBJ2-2	CASSNRDTGELFF	TGTGCCAGTAGTAACCGAGACACCGGGGAGCTGTTTTTT
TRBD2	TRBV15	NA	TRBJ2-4	CATSRDGAGGNIQYF	TGTGCCACCAGCAGAGATGGGGCGGGAGGAAACATTCAGTACTTC
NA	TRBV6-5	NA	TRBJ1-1	CASSRPLAGAFF	TGTGCCAGCAGTCGGCCTTTAGCGGGAGCTTTCTTT
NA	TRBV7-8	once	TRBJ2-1	CASSSLDSYSNEQFF	TGTGCCAGCAGCTCTCTGGACAGCTACAGCAATGAGCAGTTCTTC
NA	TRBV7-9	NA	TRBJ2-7	CASSPRNQIPEQYF	TGTGCCAGCAGCCCACGAAACCAGATTCCCGAGCAGTACTTC
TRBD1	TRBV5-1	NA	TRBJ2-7	CASSLESGTGNEQYF	TGCGCCAGCAGCTTGGAGTCCGGGACAGGGAACGAGCAGTACTTC
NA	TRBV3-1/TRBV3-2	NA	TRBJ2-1	CASSQVFNGPYNEQFF	TGTGCCAGCAGCCAAGTCTTTAATGGCCCCTACAATGAGCAGTTCTTC
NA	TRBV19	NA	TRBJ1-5	CASSGEGLYQPQHF	TGTGCCAGTAGCGGGGAGGGTCTCTATCAGCCCCAGCATTTT
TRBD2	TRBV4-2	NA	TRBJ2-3	CASSQEVRLAGAGDTQYF	TGTGCCAGCAGCCAAGAGGTCAGACTAGCGGGGGCAGGAGATACGCAGTATTTT
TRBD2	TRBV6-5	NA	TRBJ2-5	CATSPGLAGDETQYF	TGTGCCACCAGCCCCGGACTAGCGGGGGATGAGACCCAGTACTTC
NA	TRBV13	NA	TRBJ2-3	CASSRSSVSSTDTQYF	TGTGCCAGCAGCCGGTCTAGCGTCTCTAGCACAGATACGCAGTATTTT
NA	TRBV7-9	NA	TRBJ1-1	CASNPDRGWNTEAFF	TGTGCCAGCAACCCCGACCGGGGCTGGAACACTGAAGCTTTCTTT
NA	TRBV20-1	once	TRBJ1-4	CSASGAQGGEKLFF	TGCAGTGCTAGTGGGGCGCAGGGCGGTGAAAAACTGTTTTTT
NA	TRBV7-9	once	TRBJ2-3	CASSLLIGLSDTQYF	TGTGCCAGCAGCCTCCTCATTGGACTCTCAGATACGCAGTATTTT
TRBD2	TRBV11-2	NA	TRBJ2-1	CASSLVASGPNEQFF	TGTGCCAGCAGCTTAGTGGCTAGCGGACCCAATGAGCAGTTCTTC
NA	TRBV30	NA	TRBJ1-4	CAWSVGQSSATNEKLFF	TGTGCCTGGAGTGTGGGCCAGTCGTCTGCAACTAATGAAAAACTGTTTTTT